This T cell receptor (beta chain) was profiled in a study of T cell changes during pregnancy in multiple sclerosis. Sequencing used immunoSEQ multiplex PCR; TCRdb keeps in-frame clones, though not all of them. The table shows almost 20,000 clones, with 89% occurring only once. CDR1 and CDR2 (germline): MNHEY, SMNVEV (reference sequence). The CDR3 runs to 14 residues. The V and J ends lost 1 base and 4 bases, in that order; junction bases with no gene match: 1. This TCR came from a female donor in good health, enrolled as a control in a pregnancy study. The chain recombines TRBV27 with TRBJ2-7; 10 bases agree with TRBD1. The sample in question was CD8+ T cells from peripheral blood mononuclear cells, obtained in the second trimester of pregnancy. The CDR3 DNA reads as TGTGCCAGCAGTTTATGGGACAGGGGATACGAGCAGTACTTC. This gives the protein CASSLWDRGYEQYF.